The rows below give T cell receptor beta chains drawn from one sample of a study of T cell responses to AZD1222 COVID-19 vaccine. The protocol was immunoSEQ multiplex PCR, while the TCRdb copy is restricted to in-frame clones and leaves out a portion. The profile covers about 99,000 clones, with approximately 88% appearing a single time and roughly 20% taken by the ten largest. Here the sequenced sample was peripheral blood, taken on day 0 of AZD1222 vaccination. The receptors originated from an adult in good health. The CDR3 runs from the conserved cysteine through the conserved F or W. The D gene is left open where the match is weak. Expanded clones get a size class; other rows say once, few or many, or leave the size out.

NA	TRBV5-1	TRBJ2-2	NA	TGCGCCAGCAGCTTAGAGGGACAGAACACCGGGGAGCTGTTTTTT	CASSLEGQNTGELFF
NA	TRBV14	TRBJ1-4	NA	TGTGCCAGCAGCCAAGGGGTGACAGAAAAACTGTTTTTT	CASSQGVTEKLFF
NA	TRBV19	TRBJ1-2	TRBD1	TGTGCCAGTAGTGACAGGGGGCGGGTTTATGGCTACACCTTC	CASSDRGRVYGYTF
NA	TRBV10-2	TRBJ2-5	NA	TGCGCCAGCAGTGTAGGGGTTGGAGAGACCCAGTACTTC	CASSVGVGETQYF
NA	TRBV2	TRBJ2-1	TRBD2	TGTGCCAGCTTGGGACTAGCGGGAAACGGACAAGGTGAGCAGTTCTTC	CASLGLAGNGQGEQFF
NA	TRBV6-2/TRBV6-3	TRBJ2-7	NA	TGTGCCAGCAGTTCTCACAACGGGATTTCCTACGAGCAGTACTTC	CASSSHNGISYEQYF
NA	TRBV10-1	TRBJ2-7	TRBD1	TGCGCCAGCAGTGTGGGACAGGGGGCAGGCGAGCAGTACTTC	CASSVGQGAGEQYF
NA	TRBV12-5	TRBJ2-7	NA	TGTGCTAGTGGTTTGGTCCTCTCCTACGAGCAGTACTTC	CASGLVLSYEQYF
NA	TRBV4-3	TRBJ1-3	NA	TGCGCCAGCAGCCAAGACTCCACCTGGAGAAACACCATATATTTT	CASSQDSTWRNTIYF
NA	TRBV5-6	TRBJ1-5	NA	TGTGCCAGCAGCTTGAACAGGGTTAGCAATCAGCCCCAGCATTTT	CASSLNRVSNQPQHF
NA	TRBV9	TRBJ2-7	NA	TGTGCCAGCAGTGCCTCCGGGACCTTCTCCTACGAGCAGTACTTC	CASSASGTFSYEQYF
NA	TRBV19	TRBJ1-2	NA	TGTGCCAGTAGTGCTTCCTCCCGTAGGCCCACGGACTATGGCTACACCTTC	CASSASSRRPTDYGYTF
NA	TRBV5-6	TRBJ1-2	TRBD1	TGTGCCAGCAGCTTGGTGACAGGGTGGGATGGCTACACCTTC	CASSLVTGWDGYTF
NA	TRBV11-2	TRBJ2-7	NA	TGTGCCAGCAGCTTTCAATCCGAGGGACTGCAGACCTACGAGCAGTACTTC	CASSFQSEGLQTYEQYF
NA	TRBV10-1	TRBJ1-6	NA	TGCGCCAGCAGACCCAACAGGGATTCACCCCTCCACTTT	CASRPNRDSPLHF
many	TRBV10-3	TRBJ1-1	NA	TGTGCCATCAGTGAGGCTGGACCGGGGACTGAAGCTTTCTTT	CAISEAGPGTEAFF
NA	TRBV30	TRBJ1-2	NA	TGTCCCTCCCGGACCCTGGTCTATGGCTACACCTTC	CPSRTLVYGYTF
NA	TRBV10-3	TRBJ1-2	TRBD1	TGTGCCATCAGCCCTGGACAGGGTCGAAACTATGGCTACACCTTC	CAISPGQGRNYGYTF
NA	TRBV18	TRBJ2-7	NA	TGTGCCAGCTCACGGGGGAGCCGGGAAAACGAGCAGTACTTC	CASSRGSRENEQYF
NA	TRBV7-9	TRBJ1-1	NA	TGTGCCAGCAGCTACCGACAGACGGGGTCCACTGAAGCTTTCTTT	CASSYRQTGSTEAFF
NA	TRBV7-9	TRBJ2-7	NA	TGTGCCAGCAGCTTAGAGAATATTTTGGGGCAGTACTTC	CASSLENILGQYF
NA	TRBV9	TRBJ1-2	NA	TGTGCCAGCAGCGCCTCATATGGCTACACCTTC	CASSASYGYTF
NA	TRBV30	TRBJ1-6	NA	TGTGCCTGCGGCGGTTCAGATTCACCCCTCCACTTT	CACGGSDSPLHF
once	TRBV6-5	TRBJ1-5	NA	TGTGCCAGCAGCCTCAGGGACGATAGCAATCAGCCCCAGCATTTT	CASSLRDDSNQPQHF
NA	TRBV4-3	TRBJ1-4	NA	TGCGCCAGCAGCCAACGGGGACCCGGTCTGGAAAAACTGTTTTTT	CASSQRGPGLEKLFF
NA	TRBV28	TRBJ2-7	NA	TGTGCCAGCAGGTTGGGCGGTTCCTCCTACGAGCAGTACTTC	CASRLGGSSYEQYF
NA	TRBV10-1	TRBJ2-1	NA	TGCGCCAGCAGTGAGCGTCTGGGATACGGTGAGCAGTTCTTC	CASSERLGYGEQFF
NA	TRBV10-1	TRBJ1-1	NA	TGCGCCAGCAACAATGCGCTGGGGGACACTGAAGCTTTCTTT	CASNNALGDTEAFF
NA	TRBV10-3	TRBJ1-2	NA	TGTGCCATCAGTGAGTCTGGGGGTGATGGCTACACCTTC	CAISESGGDGYTF
NA	TRBV7-3	TRBJ2-1	TRBD2	TGTGCCAGCAGCTTGGATAGCGGGGGAGTCGATGAGCAGTTCTTC	CASSLDSGGVDEQFF
NA	TRBV6-5	TRBJ1-1	NA	TGTGCCAGCAGTTACAGCTACCTAGGGAACACTGAAGCTTTCTTT	CASSYSYLGNTEAFF
NA	TRBV11-3	TRBJ2-7	TRBD1	TGTGCCAGCAGCTCCCCCGACAGGGCCTACGAGCAGTACTTC	CASSSPDRAYEQYF
NA	TRBV28	TRBJ1-4	NA	TGTGCCAGCAGTTCCTCCCAACAGGCTCCGAATGAAAAACTGTTTTTT	CASSSSQQAPNEKLFF
NA	TRBV11-3	TRBJ1-1	NA	TGTGCCAGCAGCCCAGGGGCAGGAAACACTGAAGCTTTCTTT	CASSPGAGNTEAFF
NA	TRBV4-1	TRBJ2-3	TRBD2	TGCGCCAGCAGCCAGGCCACTAGCGGGGGAGCTAGCACAGATACGCAGTATTTT	CASSQATSGGASTDTQYF